A selection of T cell receptor beta chains follows, all from one sample in a study of blood T cells in healthy people across ages. Each CDR3 protein gets one entry after TCRdb re-called the 5' RACE reads with MiXCR. The sample has some 370,000 distinct CDR3 sequences; about 49% are singletons. Sequencing used blood. The receptors were gathered from a man in his fifties or sixties in good health. The CDR3 runs from the conserved cysteine through the conserved F or W. Fields, in order: D gene, V gene, J gene, clone size, CDR3 protein, CDR3 DNA. D genes are given only for firm matches. Rows give clone size only sometimes, using once, few, many, or a class for an expanded clone.

-	TRBV20-1	TRBJ1-6	few	CSADRQTNSPLHF	TGCAGTGCAGACCGACAGACTAATTCACCCCTCCACTTT
-	TRBV20-1	TRBJ2-1	few	CSAPMVGFQGEQFF	TGCAGTGCGCCGATGGTGGGATTTCAAGGTGAGCAGTTCTTC
-	TRBV14	TRBJ1-1	many	CASSHPPTGATEAFF	TGTGCCAGCAGCCACCCCCCGACAGGAGCGACTGAAGCTTTCTTT
-	TRBV7-9	TRBJ2-7	-	CASSLGTNTSYEQYF	TGTGCCAGCAGCTTAGGGACTAACACCTCCTACGAGCAGTACTTC
TRBD1	TRBV6-1	TRBJ1-2	-	CASSEYDEWTGGGYTF	TGTGCCAGCAGTGAATACGATGAATGGACAGGGGGCGGCTACACCTTC
-	TRBV7-9	TRBJ2-7	few	CASSGDEQYF	TGTGCCAGCAGCGGTGATGAGCAGTACTTC
-	TRBV29-1	TRBJ1-2	few	CSVEGYGYTF	TGCAGCGTTGAGGGGTATGGCTACACCTTC
TRBD2	TRBV4-3	TRBJ2-7	-	CASSQELLAVRSYNEQYF	TGCGCCAGCAGCCAAGAGTTACTAGCGGTACGATCCTACAATGAGCAGTACTTC
TRBD2	TRBV5-1	TRBJ2-2	few	CASGEAGTGELFF	TGCGCCAGCGGGGAAGCGGGAACCGGGGAGCTGTTTTTT
-	TRBV28	TRBJ2-7	-	CASSPPGAGSYEQYF	TGTGCCAGCAGCCCCCCAGGGGCGGGATCCTACGAGCAGTACTTC
-	TRBV5-1	TRBJ1-2	-	CASSPDGGRVYGYTF	TGCGCCAGCAGCCCCGACGGGGGGCGAGTCTATGGCTACACCTTC
TRBD2	TRBV18	TRBJ2-3	-	CAGSPYAAGADTQYF	TGTGCCGGCTCACCGTACGCGGCGGGAGCAGATACGCAGTATTTT
TRBD1	TRBV20-1	TRBJ2-3	-	CSASSSGTGGFFPPTDTQYF	TGCAGTGCTAGCTCGTCCGGGACAGGGGGCTTCTTCCCCCCCACAGATACGCAGTATTTT
-	TRBV20-1	TRBJ1-4	once	CSARGQGRAKLFF	TGCAGTGCTAGGGGGCAGGGGAGGGCGAAACTGTTTTTT
TRBD1	TRBV6-4	TRBJ1-1	-	CASSPDRGVTEAFF	TGTGCCAGCAGCCCGGACAGGGGGGTCACTGAAGCTTTCTTT
-	TRBV7-2	TRBJ1-1	-	CASSRLGGTEAFF	TGTGCCAGCAGCCGTTTGGGTGGAACTGAAGCTTTCTTT
-	TRBV10-3	TRBJ1-1	few	CAISEDTMNTEAFF	TGTGCCATCAGTGAGGACACGATGAACACTGAAGCTTTCTTT
-	TRBV4-1	TRBJ2-5	many	CASSQGLEQETQYF	TGCGCCAGCAGCCAAGGTCTAGAACAAGAGACCCAGTACTTC
TRBD2	TRBV24-1	TRBJ2-1	once	CATSDFVAGAYNEQFF	TGTGCCACCAGTGATTTTGTAGCGGGAGCCTACAATGAGCAGTTCTTC
TRBD2	TRBV5-1	TRBJ2-3	-	CASSLEGLAGGATDTQYF	TGCGCCAGCAGCTTGGAAGGACTAGCGGGAGGTGCCACAGATACGCAGTATTTT